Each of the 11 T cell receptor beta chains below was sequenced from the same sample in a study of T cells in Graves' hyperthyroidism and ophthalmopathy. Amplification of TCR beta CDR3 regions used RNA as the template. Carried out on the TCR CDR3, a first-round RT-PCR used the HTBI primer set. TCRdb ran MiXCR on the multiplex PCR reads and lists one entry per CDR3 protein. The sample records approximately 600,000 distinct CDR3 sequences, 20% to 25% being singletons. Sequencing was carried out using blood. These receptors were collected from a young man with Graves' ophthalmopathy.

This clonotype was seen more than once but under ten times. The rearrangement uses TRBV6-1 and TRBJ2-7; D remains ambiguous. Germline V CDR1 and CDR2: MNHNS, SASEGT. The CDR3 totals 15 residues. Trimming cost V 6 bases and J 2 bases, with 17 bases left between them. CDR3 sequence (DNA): TGTGCCAGCAGATTGTGGGAAGTGGAGACCTACGAGCAGTACTTC. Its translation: CASRLWEVETYEQYF.

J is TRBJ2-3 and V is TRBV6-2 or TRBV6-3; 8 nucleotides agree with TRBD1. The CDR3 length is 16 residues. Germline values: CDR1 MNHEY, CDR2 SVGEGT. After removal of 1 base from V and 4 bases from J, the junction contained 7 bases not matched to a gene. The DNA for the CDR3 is TGTGCCAGCAGTTACTTCCCGACAGGGGCGGCAGATACGCAGTATTTT. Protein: CASSYFPTGAADTQYF.

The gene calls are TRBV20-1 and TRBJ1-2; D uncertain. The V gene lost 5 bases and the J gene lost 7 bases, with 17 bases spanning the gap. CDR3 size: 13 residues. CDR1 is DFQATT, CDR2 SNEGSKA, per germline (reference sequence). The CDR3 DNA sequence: TGCAGTGCTCCCGAGGATAGGGAGCTTGGCTACACCTTC. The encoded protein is CSAPEDRELGYTF.

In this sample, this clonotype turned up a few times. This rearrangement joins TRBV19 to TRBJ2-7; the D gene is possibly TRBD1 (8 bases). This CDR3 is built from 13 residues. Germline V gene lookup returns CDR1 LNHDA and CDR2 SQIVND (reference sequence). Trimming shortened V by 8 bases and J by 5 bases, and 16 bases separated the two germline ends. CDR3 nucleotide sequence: TGTGCCAGTGCCGACAGGGGAGGGGACGAGCAGTACTTC. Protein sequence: CASADRGGDEQYF.

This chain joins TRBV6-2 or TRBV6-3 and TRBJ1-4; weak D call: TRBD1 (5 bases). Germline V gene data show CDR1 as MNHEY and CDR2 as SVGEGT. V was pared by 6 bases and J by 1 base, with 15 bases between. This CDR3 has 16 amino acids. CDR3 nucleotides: TGTGCCAGCAGGGCCGGGACTCGGAGAACTAATGAAAAACTGTTTTTT. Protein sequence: CASRAGTRRTNEKLFF.

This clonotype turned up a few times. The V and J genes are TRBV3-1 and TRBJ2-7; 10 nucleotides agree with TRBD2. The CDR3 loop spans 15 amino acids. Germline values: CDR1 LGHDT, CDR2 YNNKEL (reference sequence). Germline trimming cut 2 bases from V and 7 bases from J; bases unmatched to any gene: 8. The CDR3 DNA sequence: TGTGCCAGCAGCCAATCTAGCGGGAGAGTCGGGGAGCAGTACTTC. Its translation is CASSQSSGRVGEQYF.

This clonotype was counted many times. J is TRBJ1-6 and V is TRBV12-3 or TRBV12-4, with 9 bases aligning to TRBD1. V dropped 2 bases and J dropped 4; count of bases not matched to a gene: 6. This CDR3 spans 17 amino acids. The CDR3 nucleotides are TGTGCCAGCAGTTTACTTGGGGGACAGGGATATAATTCACCCCTCCACTTT. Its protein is CASSLLGGQGYNSPLHF.

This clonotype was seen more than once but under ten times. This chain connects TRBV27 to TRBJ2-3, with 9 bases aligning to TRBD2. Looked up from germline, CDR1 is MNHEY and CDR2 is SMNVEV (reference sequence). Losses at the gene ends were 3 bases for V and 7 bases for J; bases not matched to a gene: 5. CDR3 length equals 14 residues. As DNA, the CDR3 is TGTGCCAGCAGTTTGGCGGGAGGGCCGCATACGCAGTATTTT. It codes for CASSLAGGPHTQYF.

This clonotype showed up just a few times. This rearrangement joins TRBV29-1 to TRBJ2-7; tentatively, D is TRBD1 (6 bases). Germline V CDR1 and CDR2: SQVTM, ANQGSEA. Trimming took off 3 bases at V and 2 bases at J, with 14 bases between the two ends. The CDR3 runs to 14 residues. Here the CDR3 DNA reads TGCAGCGTTGAGGCTCAGGGGCTTACCTACGAGCAGTACTTC. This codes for CSVEAQGLTYEQYF.

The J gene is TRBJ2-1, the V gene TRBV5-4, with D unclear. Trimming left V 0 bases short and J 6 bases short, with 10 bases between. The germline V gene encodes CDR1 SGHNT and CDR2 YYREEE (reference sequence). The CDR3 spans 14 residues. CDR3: CASSLAQWGNEQFF. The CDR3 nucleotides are TGTGCCAGCAGCTTGGCCCAGTGGGGCAATGAGCAGTTCTTC.

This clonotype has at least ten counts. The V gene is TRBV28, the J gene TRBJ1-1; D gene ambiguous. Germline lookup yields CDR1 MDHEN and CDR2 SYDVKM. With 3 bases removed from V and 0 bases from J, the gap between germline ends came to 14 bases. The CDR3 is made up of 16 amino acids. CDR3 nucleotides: TGTGCCAGCAGTTTCACGCTTCTTATAATGAACACTGAAGCTTTCTTT. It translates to CASSFTLLIMNTEAFF. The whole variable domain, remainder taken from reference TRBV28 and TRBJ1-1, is DVKVTQSSRYLVKRTGEKVFLECVQDMDHENMFWYRQDPGLGLRLIYFSYDVKMKEKGDIPEGYSVSREKKERFSLILESASTNQTSMYLCASSFTLLIMNTEAFFGQGTRLTVV.